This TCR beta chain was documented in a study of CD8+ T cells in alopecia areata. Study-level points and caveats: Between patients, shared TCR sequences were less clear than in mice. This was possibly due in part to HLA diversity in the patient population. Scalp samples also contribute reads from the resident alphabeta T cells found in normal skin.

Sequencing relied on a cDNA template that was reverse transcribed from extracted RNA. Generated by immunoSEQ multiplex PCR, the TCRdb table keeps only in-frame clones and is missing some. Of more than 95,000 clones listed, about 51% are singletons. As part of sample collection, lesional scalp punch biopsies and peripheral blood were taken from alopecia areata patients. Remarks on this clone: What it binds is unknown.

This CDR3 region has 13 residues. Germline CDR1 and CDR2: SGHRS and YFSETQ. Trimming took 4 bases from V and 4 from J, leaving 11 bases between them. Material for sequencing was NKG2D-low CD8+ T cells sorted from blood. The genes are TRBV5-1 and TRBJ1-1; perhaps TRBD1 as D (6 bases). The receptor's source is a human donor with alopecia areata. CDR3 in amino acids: CASSKGGTTEAFF. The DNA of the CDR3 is TGCGCCAGCAGCAAAGGGGGGACCACTGAAGCTTTCTTT.